This TCR beta chain was sequenced for a study of tumor-infiltrating lymphocytes in primary liver carcinoma. Germline DNA was also extracted, and blood RNA was taken from unsorted whole blood. Worth noting for this clonotype: Germline is not matched at one junction end, which may reflect a read error.

cDNA specific to TCR beta was made from 500 ng of total RNA, with a constant-region primer employed for priming. The TCR beta library was amplified through three nested multiplex PCR rounds in a modified ARM-PCR procedure. The first two PCR rounds used TRBV1-TRBV30 primers with a Cbeta primer, around 10 cycles each. TCRdb independently ran MiXCR on the multiplex PCR reads; one entry per CDR3 protein. Of 310,000 or so distinct CDR3 sequences listed, approximately 54% are singletons. Germline values: CDR1 SEHNR, CDR2 FQNEAQ (reference sequence). The CDR3 totals 16 residues. The receptor was derived from a woman in her twenties or thirties with primary liver carcinoma and hepatitis B virus infection. The V call is TRBV7-9, the J call TRBJ2-5; TRBD1 matches at 12 bases. Sequencing was done on a sample of peripheral blood. CDR3 nucleotides: TGTACCAGCAGCTCAATCTCGGGACAGGGGGCGACGACCCAGTACTTC. This sequence encodes CTSSSISGQGATTQYF.